This TCR delta chain originates from a study of gamma-delta T cells after stem cell transplantation. Germline values: CDR1 GEAIGNYY, CDR2 EKD. CDR3 size: 20 residues. V was clipped by 0 bases and J by 0 bases, with 17 bases between them. There are a few counts of this clone. A far larger clone lies a single base away; this is likely a read error. Other nucleotide sequences in the sample specify the same CDR3. TCRdb called clones anew from the RT-PCR reads with CATT. Counted here are approximately 16,000 delta-chain clones, more than 7.5% occurring once; the ten biggest clones make up about 60%. The chain employs TRDV2 and TRDJ3; unclear D gene. The sample consisted of gamma-delta T cells. The receptor's source is a human donor. It is not recorded whose cells these are; they may come from a transplant donor. Written as DNA, the CDR3 is TGTGCCTGTGACACCCTGCCGGCCGGACCGAGCTCCTGGGACACCCGACAGATGTTTTTC. Translating gives CACDTLPAGPSSWDTRQMFF.